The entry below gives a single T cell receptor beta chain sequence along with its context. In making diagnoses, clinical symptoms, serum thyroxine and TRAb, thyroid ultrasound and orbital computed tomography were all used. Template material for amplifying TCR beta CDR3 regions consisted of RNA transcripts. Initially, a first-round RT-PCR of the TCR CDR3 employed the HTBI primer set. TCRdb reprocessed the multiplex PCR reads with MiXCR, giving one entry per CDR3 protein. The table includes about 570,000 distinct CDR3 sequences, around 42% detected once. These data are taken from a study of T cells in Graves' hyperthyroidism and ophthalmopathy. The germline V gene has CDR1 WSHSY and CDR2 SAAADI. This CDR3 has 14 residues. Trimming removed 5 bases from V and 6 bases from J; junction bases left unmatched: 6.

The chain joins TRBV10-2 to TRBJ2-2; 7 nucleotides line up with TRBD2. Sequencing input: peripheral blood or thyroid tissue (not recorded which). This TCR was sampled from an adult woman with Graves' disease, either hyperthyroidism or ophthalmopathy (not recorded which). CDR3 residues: CASSWEGSAGELFF. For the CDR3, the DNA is TGCGCCAGCAGTTGGGAGGGTTCGGCCGGGGAGCTGTTTTTT.